The 21 T cell receptor beta chains below all came from one sample that was sequenced in a study of T cells expressing NK-cell markers. For each CDR3 protein, TCRdb gives one entry from its re-call of the 5' RACE reads, without DNA. The listing contains about 460,000 distinct CDR3 sequences. The sequenced sample consisted of blood T cells: a sorted CD56 or NKG2C T cell subset, CD4+ or CD8+ T cells, or bulk PBMC T cells (not recorded which). The receptors derive from a woman in her forties or fifties in good health.

CDR3 in amino acids: CASTRNEKLFF. The gene calls are TRBV19 and TRBJ1-4; TCRdb selects TRBD1, and the lack of DNA leaves this call unchecked. CDR1 LNHDA and CDR2 SQIVND come from the germline V gene (reference sequence). This CDR3 is 11 amino acids long.

This chain connects TRBV15 to TRBJ2-7. The CDR3 length is 14 residues. Germline V gene sequence: CDR1 LNHNV, CDR2 YYDKDF (reference sequence). CDR3 sequence reads: CATSRVDPSYEQYF.

J is TRBJ1-4 and V is TRBV11-2. This CDR3 contains 16 residues. Looked up from germline, CDR1 is SGHAT and CDR2 is FQNNGV. CDR3 in amino acids: CASSLDGSGTNEKLFF.

This sequence joins TRBV5-5 and TRBJ2-4; TCRdb's assignment of TRBD2 cannot be checked, as there is no DNA. The CDR3 has 13 amino acids. The germline CDR1 and CDR2 sequences are SGHKS and YYEKEE (reference sequence). The CDR3 sequence: CASSLGRPDIQYF.

The gene calls are TRBV29-1 and TRBJ2-6. The CDR3 totals 15 residues. Germline V lookup: CDR1 SQVTM, CDR2 ANQGSEA. The CDR3 here is CSVERWGPGANVLTF.

The chain is built from TRBV6-1 and TRBJ1-3. The CDR3 length is 16 residues. Germline CDR1 reads MNHNS; CDR2 reads SASEGT. The CDR3 reads CASRLLRATPGNTIYF.

This chain joins TRBV4-1 and TRBJ2-7; TCRdb designates TRBD2, a call that cannot be tested without DNA. The CDR3 is 15 residues long. Germline assignment: CDR1 MGHRA and CDR2 YSYEKL. The CDR3 loop reads CASSLLRGPSGEQYF.

The chain couples TRBV10-3 to TRBJ2-1; the TRBD2 assignment by TCRdb is unverifiable without DNA. The CDR3 is 14 amino acids. Looked up from germline, CDR1 is ENHRY and CDR2 is SYGVKD. This chain's CDR3 is CAAGGLAGGNEQFF.

The V call is TRBV5-1, the J call TRBJ2-2. The CDR3 consists of 18 residues. In germline, CDR1 is SGHRS, CDR2 YFSETQ. The CDR3 sequence: CASSLGGRAYANTGELFF.

This rearrangement joins TRBV6-1 to TRBJ1-1. The CDR3 runs 14 residues. Germline CDR1 reads MNHNS; CDR2 reads SASEGT. The CDR3 loop reads CATFSDYMNPEAFF.

The CDR3 spells CATSGDPGQGPFF. The chain uses TRBV15 and TRBJ2-1; the TCRdb D gene call, TRBD1, has no DNA to confirm it. The length of the CDR3 is 13 residues. Germline V gene data show CDR1 as LNHNV and CDR2 as YYDKDF (reference sequence).

The chain carries TRBV24-1 and TRBJ2-1; TCRdb gives TRBD1 as the D gene, but with no DNA this cannot be confirmed. Germline values: CDR1 KGHDR, CDR2 SFDVKD. The CDR3 loop spans 17 amino acids. CDR3 in amino acids: CATSGYSRGVAYNEQFF.

The chain has TRBV12-3 or TRBV12-4 and TRBJ1-5; TCRdb selects TRBD1, and the lack of DNA leaves this call unchecked. The CDR3 sequence is 14 residues long. The CDR3: CASSTGTGNQPQHF.

V usage is TRBV5-1 and J usage is TRBJ1-2; with no DNA, the TCRdb D assignment of TRBD1 cannot be verified. This CDR3 has 17 amino acids. Per the germline V gene, CDR1 is SGHRS and CDR2 is YFSETQ. This CDR3 is CASSFPTGTRANYGYTF.

V gene TRBV5-1 combines with J gene TRBJ2-3; TCRdb names TRBD1, which stays unverified in the absence of DNA. This CDR3 has 16 residues. The germline CDR1 and CDR2 sequences are SGHRS and YFSETQ. The CDR3 loop is CASSPDWGGSTDTQYF.

The chain recombines TRBV12-5 with TRBJ1-5; TCRdb reports TRBD1, a call that lacks DNA to check it against. This CDR3 spans 15 amino acids. Germline CDR1 LGHNT, CDR2 FRNRAP. The CDR3 protein is CASGLSLGGNQPQHF. The full variable domain, with the rest looked up from reference TRBV12-5 and TRBJ1-5, is DARVTQTPRHKVTEMGQEVTMRCQPILGHNTVFWYRQTMMQGLELLAYFRNRAPLDDSGMPKDRFSAEMPDATLATLKIQPSEPRDSAVYFCASGLSLGGNQPQHFGDGTRLSIL.

This chain's CDR3 is CSASIHRGQREKLFF. The chain recombines TRBV20-1 with TRBJ1-4; the TCRdb D gene call, TRBD1, has no DNA to confirm it. CDR1 is DFQATT and CDR2 is SNEGSKA in the germline V gene (reference sequence). The CDR3 covers 15 residues.

This chain uses TRBV10-3 with TRBJ1-6; the TCRdb D gene call, TRBD1, has no DNA to confirm it. Germline V gene lookup returns CDR1 ENHRY and CDR2 SYGVKD. The CDR3 has 14 residues. CDR3 amino acids: CAIRTQGDNSPLHF.

This sequence joins TRBV7-2 and TRBJ2-3; the TCRdb call, TRBD2, lacks DNA for checking. The CDR3 totals 15 residues. The germline CDR1 and CDR2 sequences are SGHTA and FQGNSA. CDR3: CASSLVAGDSDTQYF.

The rearrangement joins TRBV24-1 to TRBJ2-1; TCRdb calls TRBD1, which cannot be checked without DNA. This CDR3 spans 14 amino acids. Germline CDR1 and CDR2: KGHDR and SFDVKD. This CDR3 is CATSPGQGLNEQFF.

The chain combines TRBV3-1 with TRBJ1-1; with no DNA, the TCRdb D assignment of TRBD1 cannot be verified. This CDR3 has 11 residues. The germline V gene has CDR1 LGHDT and CDR2 YNNKEL (reference sequence). The CDR3 sequence: CASSREGGAFF.